The T cell receptor beta chain under discussion was sequenced for a study of cytomegalovirus exposure and HLA in healthy donors. The CDR3 contains 14 residues. V lost 2 bases to trimming and J lost 5 bases, with 11 bases between them. The germline V gene has CDR1 SGHTA and CDR2 FQGTGA. PCR involved 60 Vbeta and 13 Jbeta primers. Data came from immunoSEQ multiplex PCR; TCRdb stores just in-frame clones and leaves some out. The table has some 170,000 clones, around 81% seen once. This clone was counted once. Its antigen is currently unknown. Study findings and constraints: Upon later analysis, TCR association rates were observed to vary by HLA locus, being highest for DRB1 and lowest for HLA-C. The only immune exposure information that was available was CMV serostatus.

The gene calls are TRBV7-3 and TRBJ2-3; a possible D gene is TRBD2 (7 bases). Sequencing input: PBMCs. This receptor was taken from a woman in her 30s in good health and CMV-seronegative. The CDR3 sequence: CASSLWGGQDTQYF. Here the CDR3 DNA reads TGTGCCAGCAGCTTATGGGGGGGGCAAGATACGCAGTATTTT.